These T cell receptor beta chains were read from a single sample in a study of T cells expressing NK-cell markers. TCRdb reprocessed the 5' RACE reads and stores each CDR3 protein as one record, lacking DNA. Recorded for this sample: more than 400,000 distinct CDR3 sequences. The sequenced sample consisted of blood T cells: a sorted CD56 or NKG2C T cell subset, CD4+ or CD8+ T cells, or bulk PBMC T cells (not recorded which). These receptors all come from a woman aged 18 to 75 in good health. Both conserved end residues are part of each CDR3.

J gene: TRBJ1-4
V gene: TRBV29-1
CDR3 protein: CSVVHGGNEKLFF

J gene: TRBJ1-3
V gene: TRBV7-3
CDR3 protein: CASSPSSSGNTIYF

J gene: TRBJ2-2
V gene: TRBV12-3/TRBV12-4
CDR3 protein: CASSLSAGELFF

J gene: TRBJ1-5
V gene: TRBV20-1
CDR3 protein: CSGSEGTGGNQPQHF

J gene: TRBJ2-1
V gene: TRBV4-3
CDR3 protein: CASSQAGGRGLISYNEQFF

J gene: TRBJ2-1
V gene: TRBV4-3
CDR3 protein: CASSLRRSEQFF

J gene: TRBJ2-5
V gene: TRBV5-1
CDR3 protein: CASSLVLAGQETQYF

J gene: TRBJ2-2
V gene: TRBV12-3/TRBV12-4
CDR3 protein: CASSPASPGELFF

J gene: TRBJ2-1
V gene: TRBV7-9
CDR3 protein: CASSKQGDRYNEQFF

J gene: TRBJ2-2
V gene: TRBV14
CDR3 protein: CASSQASGSGYTGELFF

J gene: TRBJ2-4
V gene: TRBV5-5
CDR3 protein: CASSFAGGRDIQYF

J gene: TRBJ2-5
V gene: TRBV4-2
CDR3 protein: CASSQESTLYQETQYF

J gene: TRBJ1-6
V gene: TRBV10-3
CDR3 protein: CAITKEENSPLHF

J gene: TRBJ2-3
V gene: TRBV20-1
CDR3 protein: CSASSGGGWGDTQYF

J gene: TRBJ2-1
V gene: TRBV3-1
CDR3 protein: CASSQAGTPQESEQFF

J gene: TRBJ2-1
V gene: TRBV6-2/TRBV6-3
CDR3 protein: CASSYDSYNEQFF

J gene: TRBJ2-1
V gene: TRBV28
CDR3 protein: CASSFRPGQGANEQFF

J gene: TRBJ2-1
V gene: TRBV20-1
CDR3 protein: CSARTAYGANEQFF

J gene: TRBJ1-5
V gene: TRBV12-3/TRBV12-4
CDR3 protein: CASSLTGRYSNQPQHF

J gene: TRBJ2-5
V gene: TRBV5-5
CDR3 protein: CASSLGGQHQETQYF

J gene: TRBJ1-1
V gene: TRBV29-1
CDR3 protein: CSVEGPGTEAFF

J gene: TRBJ2-1
V gene: TRBV10-3
CDR3 protein: CAISRPPSASSYNEQFF

J gene: TRBJ2-2
V gene: TRBV6-1
CDR3 protein: CASTFSGRTGELFF

J gene: TRBJ2-7
V gene: TRBV7-2
CDR3 protein: CASRLRRDSYEQYF

J gene: TRBJ1-1
V gene: TRBV7-8
CDR3 protein: CASRSPEKAAEAFF

J gene: TRBJ1-4
V gene: TRBV18
CDR3 protein: CASSPFGGEKLFF

J gene: TRBJ1-1
V gene: TRBV5-1
CDR3 protein: CASSLEFGSGTEASF

J gene: TRBJ2-3
V gene: TRBV13
CDR3 protein: CASSRPGTSTDTQYF

J gene: TRBJ2-5
V gene: TRBV7-3
CDR3 protein: CASSPSTRGKETQYF

J gene: TRBJ2-1
V gene: TRBV7-2
CDR3 protein: CASSLAPAGGNEQFF

J gene: TRBJ2-3
V gene: TRBV14
CDR3 protein: CASSQRVGFFGDTQYF

J gene: TRBJ2-5
V gene: TRBV7-2
CDR3 protein: CASSPRGSGRAGETQYF

J gene: TRBJ1-2
V gene: TRBV30
CDR3 protein: CAWSVRVGGTYGYTF

J gene: TRBJ2-4
V gene: TRBV4-2
CDR3 protein: CASSQTGVKNIQYF

J gene: TRBJ2-6
V gene: TRBV29-1
CDR3 protein: CSVEVDADSGANVLTF

J gene: TRBJ2-1
V gene: TRBV7-6
CDR3 protein: CASSPGLAQNEQFF

J gene: TRBJ2-3
V gene: TRBV6-2/TRBV6-3
CDR3 protein: CASSDPTALSTDTQYF

J gene: TRBJ2-7
V gene: TRBV7-6
CDR3 protein: CASSLDLLQSYEQYF

J gene: TRBJ2-1
V gene: TRBV6-4
CDR3 protein: CASSGSAGAPYNEQFF

J gene: TRBJ2-1
V gene: TRBV7-3
CDR3 protein: CASSFSRVGGNEQFF

J gene: TRBJ2-5
V gene: TRBV5-1
CDR3 protein: CASSETGLEGGTQYF

J gene: TRBJ2-3
V gene: TRBV12-3/TRBV12-4
CDR3 protein: CASSPDVPSTDTQYF

J gene: TRBJ2-2
V gene: TRBV28
CDR3 protein: CASSLSGTGELFF

J gene: TRBJ2-3
V gene: TRBV7-6
CDR3 protein: CASSPSWTGRDTQYF

J gene: TRBJ2-2
V gene: TRBV11-2
CDR3 protein: CASSLRPGPIITGELFF

J gene: TRBJ2-4
V gene: TRBV20-1
CDR3 protein: CSASSKGLGRDIQYF

J gene: TRBJ2-3
V gene: TRBV9
CDR3 protein: CASSVEGRDTQYF

J gene: TRBJ2-5
V gene: TRBV20-1
CDR3 protein: CSARAGQETQYF

J gene: TRBJ2-1
V gene: TRBV19
CDR3 protein: CASSTHFANEQFF

J gene: TRBJ1-5
V gene: TRBV5-6
CDR3 protein: CASSFGQGLQPQHF

J gene: TRBJ2-7
V gene: TRBV6-2/TRBV6-3
CDR3 protein: CASSYVAGSSYEQYF

J gene: TRBJ2-2
V gene: TRBV18
CDR3 protein: CASSPRPPNTGELFF

J gene: TRBJ2-7
V gene: TRBV18
CDR3 protein: CASSRVPGQVELAGYEQYF